These 16 T cell receptor beta chains were sequenced from one sample in a study of regulatory T cells in long-lasting Graves disease. HTBI primers from iRepertoire and Arm-PCR of CDR3 regions yielded the TCR beta libraries. TCRdb reprocessed the multiplex PCR reads with MiXCR, giving one entry per CDR3 protein. Seen here are more than 300,000 distinct CDR3 sequences, around a fifth observed once, and the top ten hold approximately 31%. Time point defined: persistent/refractory GD, antithyroid drugs over 5 years with positive TRAb. PBMC RNA served as the TCR library source. The specimen comprised peripheral blood mononuclear cells (PBMCs), sampled when the disease was refractory, from a patient treated with antithyroid drugs. These receptors came from a female donor with Graves disease.

CDR3 loop: CASKPPGRTQHF. CDR3 nucleotide sequence: TGTGCCAGTAAGCCTCCCGGACGGACCCAGCATTTT. V usage is TRBV19 and J usage is TRBJ1-5; D not resolved. Trimming removed 7 bases at V and 11 bases at J, with 15 bases between. The CDR3 length is 12 residues. Germline-derived CDR1 and CDR2 are LNHDA and SQIVND (reference sequence).

A few counts support this clonotype. This chain uses TRBV19 with TRBJ1-6, with 7 positions matching TRBD1. Germline CDR1 is LNHDA and CDR2 is SQIVND (reference sequence). Germline trimming cut 3 bases from V and 9 bases from J; bases unmatched to any gene: 8. The CDR3 consists of 15 residues. The CDR3 protein is CASSIARQGGSPLHF. DNA of the CDR3: TGTGCCAGTAGTATCGCCCGGCAGGGGGGTTCACCCCTCCACTTT.

This clonotype has ten or more counts. DNA of the CDR3: TGTGCCAGCAGTCTTGGACAGGGGAGCTATGGCTACACCTTC. This sequence encodes CASSLGQGSYGYTF. The chain has TRBV12-3 or TRBV12-4 and TRBJ1-2; 9 bases map to TRBD1. The junction had 5 bases not matched to a gene; V was cut back by 5 bases and J by 4 bases. The CDR3 has 14 amino acids.

This clonotype has a handful of counts. The rearrangement links TRBV7-9 to TRBJ1-4; D is unclear. V lost 2 bases to trimming and J lost 8 bases, with 15 bases between them. This CDR3 is built from 15 residues. Per germline, CDR1 SEHNR and CDR2 FQNEAQ (reference sequence). This CDR3 is CASSLLSRAGEKLFF. For the CDR3, the DNA is TGTGCCAGCAGCTTATTATCGAGGGCCGGAGAAAAACTGTTTTTT.

This clonotype has at least ten counts. The chain is built from TRBV25-1 and TRBJ1-1; TRBD1 might be the D (5 bases). The CDR3 runs 16 residues. Germline V gene sequence: CDR1 MGHDK, CDR2 SYGVNS. The V end was cut by 1 base, the J end by 3 bases, with 15 bases between. In DNA, the CDR3 is TGTGCCAGCAGTGAATGGGACGGAAAACGGGACACTGAAGCTTTCTTT. Residues: CASSEWDGKRDTEAFF.

The chain combines TRBV12-5 with TRBJ1-2; D might be TRBD1 (6 bases). CDR1 LGHNT and CDR2 FRNRAP come from the germline V gene. Trimming took 4 bases from V and 7 from J, leaving 13 bases between them. This CDR3 is built from 13 residues. CDR3 amino acids: CASGSTGLTGYTF. DNA of the CDR3: TGTGCTAGTGGTTCGACAGGACTGACTGGCTACACCTTC.

This clonotype was found a few times. This sequence joins TRBV6-1 and TRBJ2-3; 7 bases are a match to TRBD2. Germline loops: CDR1 MNHNS, CDR2 SASEGT. The CDR3 has 18 residues. J gave up 0 bases and V 6 bases, and 15 bases lay outside the gene matches. CDR3 sequence reads: CASRKVGGVLPSTDTQYF. CDR3 sequence (DNA): TGTGCCAGCAGAAAGGTGGGGGGGGTCCTTCCTAGCACAGATACGCAGTATTTT.

This clonotype was observed a handful of times. This sequence joins TRBV20-1 and TRBJ1-5; 8 bases fit TRBD1. The CDR3 is 15 amino acids. CDR1 DFQATT and CDR2 SNEGSKA come from the germline V gene (reference sequence). J gave up 0 bases and V 4 bases, and 5 bases lay outside the gene matches. The CDR3 sequence: CSATTGGHSNQPQHF. The CDR3 bases are TGCAGTGCTACAACAGGGGGTCATAGCAATCAGCCCCAGCATTTT.

This clonotype was seen a handful of times. The chain uses TRBV4-1 and TRBJ1-5; maybe TRBD1 (5 bases). Germline V gene sequence: CDR1 MGHRA, CDR2 YSYEKL. This CDR3 is built from 15 residues. V lost 1 base to trimming and J lost 3 bases, with 10 bases between them. CDR3 DNA sequence: TGCGCCAGCAGCCAAGTGGGGGGACTCAATCAGCCCCAGCATTTT. It codes for CASSQVGGLNQPQHF.

Ten or more counts support this clonotype. The chain is built from TRBV12-3 or TRBV12-4 and TRBJ1-2; D is uncertain. The CDR3 consists of 12 residues. V dropped 4 bases and J dropped 4 bases, with 7 bases sitting between them. The CDR3 bases are TGTGCCAGCAGTTCGCTAACCTATGGCTACACCTTC. It specifies CASSSLTYGYTF.

This clonotype was observed a few times. The chain joins TRBV30 to TRBJ2-3; 7 nucleotides line up with TRBD2. V trimming: 5 bases; J trimming: 5 bases; junction bases outside the gene matches: 10. Germline lookup yields CDR1 GTSNPN and CDR2 SVGIG (reference sequence). The CDR3 contains 14 residues. CDR3 sequence reads: CAWFRSGIKDTQYF. The CDR3 nucleotides are TGTGCCTGGTTCAGGAGCGGGATTAAAGATACGCAGTATTTT. Full variable domain (missing parts from reference TRBV30 and TRBJ2-3): SQTIHQWPATLVQPVGSPLSLECTVEGTSNPNLYWYRQAAGRGLQLLFYSVGIGQISSEVPQNLSASRPQDRQFILSSKKLLLSDSGFYLCAWFRSGIKDTQYFGPGTRLTVL.

This clonotype was counted ten times or more. The J gene is TRBJ1-2, the V gene TRBV4-1; the match to TRBD1 covers 11 bases. Trimming removed 4 bases from V and 4 bases from J; junction bases left unmatched: 5. Germline V CDR1 and CDR2: MGHRA, YSYEKL. This CDR3 contains 15 residues. CDR3 bases: TGCGCCAGCAGCCCGGACAGGGGGCGAGGCTATGGCTACACCTTC. This codes for CASSPDRGRGYGYTF.

This clonotype came up a few times. The junction shows a germline mismatch at one end, possibly a read error. V is TRBV28 and J is TRBJ2-2, with D tentatively TRBD1 or TRBD2 (5 bases each). CDR3 length: 15 residues. The germline V gene has CDR1 MDHEN and CDR2 SYDVKM. The CDR3 spells CASSLVGVSTGELLF. In DNA, the CDR3 is TGTGCCAGCAGTTTAGTAGGGGTTTCCACCGGGGAGCTGCTTTTT.

Concerning this clonotype itself: A read error is possible here, since a much larger clone lies one base away. The chain carries TRBV20-1 and TRBJ1-4; D unresolved. This CDR3 has 14 residues. CDR1 DFQATT and CDR2 SNEGSKA come from the germline V gene (reference sequence). As DNA, the CDR3 is TGCGGTGCTAGACACGTCCGGCGGGGTGAAAAACTGTTTTTT. As protein: CGARHVRRGEKLFF.

The rearrangement joins TRBV28 to TRBJ2-4; D remains ambiguous. The V end was cut by 1 base, the J end by 5 bases, with 6 bases between. The CDR3 is 13 residues long. Germline CDR1 is MDHEN and CDR2 is SYDVKM. Here the CDR3 DNA reads TGTGCCAGCAGTTTATTAATGGAAAACATTCAGTACTTC. Translation: CASSLLMENIQYF. Variable domain in full (rest from reference TRBV28 and TRBJ2-4): DVKVTQSSRYLVKRTGEKVFLECVQDMDHENMFWYRQDPGLGLRLIYFSYDVKMKEKGDIPEGYSVSREKKERFSLILESASTNQTSMYLCASSLLMENIQYFGAGTRLSVL.

The V gene is TRBV4-1, the J gene TRBJ1-2; 7 bases fit TRBD1. This CDR3 has 14 amino acids. V lost 4 bases to trimming and J lost 3 bases; unmatched junction nucleotides: 5. The germline V gene has CDR1 MGHRA and CDR2 YSYEKL. CDR3: CASSPRDSYYGYTF. The CDR3 region has the DNA TGCGCCAGCAGCCCCCGGGACAGCTACTATGGCTACACCTTC.